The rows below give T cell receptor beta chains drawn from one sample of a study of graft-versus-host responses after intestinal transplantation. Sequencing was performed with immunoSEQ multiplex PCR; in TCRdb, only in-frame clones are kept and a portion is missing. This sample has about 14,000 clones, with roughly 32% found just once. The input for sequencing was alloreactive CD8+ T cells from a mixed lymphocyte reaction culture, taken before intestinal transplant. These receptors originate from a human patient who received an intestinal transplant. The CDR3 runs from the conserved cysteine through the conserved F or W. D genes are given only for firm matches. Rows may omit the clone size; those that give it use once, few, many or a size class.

cdr3_nt: TGCGCCAGCAGCTTGGGGGATACGGGACAGGTCCACTATGGCTACACCTTC; cdr3_aa: CASSLGDTGQVHYGYTF; j_call: TRBJ1-2; v_call: TRBV5-1; clone_size: -; d_call: TRBD1
cdr3_nt: TGTGCCAGCACTAGCTCTGGAAACACCATATATTTT; cdr3_aa: CASTSSGNTIYF; j_call: TRBJ1-3; v_call: TRBV6-1; clone_size: -; d_call: -
cdr3_nt: TGTGCCAGCAGCGGAAGACAGACTCCCTCTGGAAACACCATATATTTT; cdr3_aa: CASSGRQTPSGNTIYF; j_call: TRBJ1-3; v_call: TRBV7-9; clone_size: -; d_call: -
cdr3_nt: TGTGCCAGCAGCGTAGGTAGTGGGAACACTGAAGCTTTCTTT; cdr3_aa: CASSVGSGNTEAFF; j_call: TRBJ1-1; v_call: TRBV9; clone_size: -; d_call: -
cdr3_nt: TGTGCCAGCAGTTACGCGGGAACCCCCTACGAGCAGTACTTC; cdr3_aa: CASSYAGTPYEQYF; j_call: TRBJ2-7; v_call: TRBV6-5; clone_size: medium-sized; d_call: -
cdr3_nt: TGTGCCAGTTTAGCGGGGGCCAACGTCCTGACTTTC; cdr3_aa: CASLAGANVLTF; j_call: TRBJ2-6; v_call: TRBV19; clone_size: -; d_call: -
cdr3_nt: TGTGCCAGCAGCAGGGGGGTGGAAGCTTTCTTT; cdr3_aa: CASSRGVEAFF; j_call: TRBJ1-1; v_call: TRBV5-6; clone_size: -; d_call: -
cdr3_nt: TGCGCCAGCAGCCAAGAAACAGCCAATGAGCAGTTCTTC; cdr3_aa: CASSQETANEQFF; j_call: TRBJ2-1; v_call: TRBV4-3; clone_size: few; d_call: -
cdr3_nt: TGTGCCAGCAGCTTAGCGGGGGGTCCGGATCAGCCCCAGCATTTT; cdr3_aa: CASSLAGGPDQPQHF; j_call: TRBJ1-5; v_call: TRBV7-6; clone_size: few; d_call: -
cdr3_nt: TGCGCCAGCAGCCAAGTTCAGGGGGGGTGGAACACTGAAGCTTTCTTT; cdr3_aa: CASSQVQGGWNTEAFF; j_call: TRBJ1-1; v_call: TRBV4-1; clone_size: few; d_call: TRBD1
cdr3_nt: TGTGCCAGCAGTGATCACAGCACATATAGCAATCAGCCCCAGCATTTT; cdr3_aa: CASSDHSTYSNQPQHF; j_call: TRBJ1-5; v_call: TRBV6-1; clone_size: few; d_call: -
cdr3_nt: TGTGCCAGCAGTGAAAGTTCAGAATATCAGCCCCAGCATTTT; cdr3_aa: CASSESSEYQPQHF; j_call: TRBJ1-5; v_call: TRBV6-1; clone_size: medium-sized; d_call: -
cdr3_nt: TGTGTCAGCAGCTCCATAGTCGGGGGCACTGAAGCTTTCTTT; cdr3_aa: CVSSSIVGGTEAFF; j_call: TRBJ1-1; v_call: TRBV5-4; clone_size: -; d_call: -
cdr3_nt: TGTGCCAGCAGCTTATTTGTGGCGGGGAGACCGACGGCCGGGGAGCTGTTTTTT; cdr3_aa: CASSLFVAGRPTAGELFF; j_call: TRBJ2-2; v_call: TRBV7-9; clone_size: -; d_call: -
cdr3_nt: TGTGCCAGCAGTGATATGGACAGGCTAAATGGCTACACCTTC; cdr3_aa: CASSDMDRLNGYTF; j_call: TRBJ1-2; v_call: TRBV6-1; clone_size: -; d_call: TRBD1
cdr3_nt: TGCGCCAGCAGCTTGGAGGGGATGACCTACGAGCAGTACTTC; cdr3_aa: CASSLEGMTYEQYF; j_call: TRBJ2-7; v_call: TRBV5-1; clone_size: few; d_call: -
cdr3_nt: TGTGCCAGCAGCACCACCCCTAATGAGCAGTTCTTC; cdr3_aa: CASSTTPNEQFF; j_call: TRBJ2-1; v_call: TRBV6-5; clone_size: -; d_call: -
cdr3_nt: TGCGCCAGCAGCCTCAATGGACAGGTCCCTTTGGCCCAGCATTTT; cdr3_aa: CASSLNGQVPLAQHF; j_call: TRBJ1-5; v_call: TRBV4-3; clone_size: -; d_call: TRBD1
cdr3_nt: TGCGCCAGCAGCTTTAGCACAGATACGCAGTATTTT; cdr3_aa: CASSFSTDTQYF; j_call: TRBJ2-3; v_call: TRBV5-1; clone_size: -; d_call: -
cdr3_nt: TGTGCCAGCAATTGGGCGGGGCAGGCCACTGAAGCTTTCTTT; cdr3_aa: CASNWAGQATEAFF; j_call: TRBJ1-1; v_call: TRBV27; clone_size: -; d_call: -
cdr3_nt: TGTGCCAGCATACCGGGACAAGGCTACAATGAGCAGTTCTTC; cdr3_aa: CASIPGQGYNEQFF; j_call: TRBJ2-1; v_call: TRBV2; clone_size: -; d_call: -
cdr3_nt: TGCGCCAGCAGCTTGGGAGGGTCTAACAATCAGCCCCAGCATTTT; cdr3_aa: CASSLGGSNNQPQHF; j_call: TRBJ1-5; v_call: TRBV5-1; clone_size: few; d_call: -
cdr3_nt: TGTGCTAGTGGTTTGGAATTTGTATTCGCTGAAGCTTTCTTT; cdr3_aa: CASGLEFVFAEAFF; j_call: TRBJ1-1; v_call: TRBV12-5; clone_size: -; d_call: -
cdr3_nt: TGTGCCAGCAGTTACGCGGGAACCCCCTACGAGCAGTACTTC; cdr3_aa: CASSYAGTPYEQYF; j_call: TRBJ2-7; v_call: TRBV27; clone_size: -; d_call: -
cdr3_nt: TGTGCCAGCAGTTCCCAGGGATTAGGGGAGACCCAGTACTTC; cdr3_aa: CASSSQGLGETQYF; j_call: TRBJ2-5; v_call: TRBV27; clone_size: -; d_call: -
cdr3_nt: TGCGCCAGCAGCCAACCCCAGGGCTACATCAATGAGCAGTTCTTC; cdr3_aa: CASSQPQGYINEQFF; j_call: TRBJ2-1; v_call: TRBV4-1; clone_size: -; d_call: -
cdr3_nt: TGTGCCAGCAGCCTTACTAGCGGCTACGAGCAGTACTTC; cdr3_aa: CASSLTSGYEQYF; j_call: TRBJ2-7; v_call: TRBV14; clone_size: -; d_call: TRBD2
cdr3_nt: TGTGCCAGCAGCTTTGGGGGGAACACTGAAGCTTTCTTT; cdr3_aa: CASSFGGNTEAFF; j_call: TRBJ1-1; v_call: TRBV7-9; clone_size: few; d_call: -
cdr3_nt: TGTGCCAGCAGCCAGACACGGATCTATAATTCACCCCTCCACTTT; cdr3_aa: CASSQTRIYNSPLHF; j_call: TRBJ1-6; v_call: TRBV6-6; clone_size: few; d_call: -
cdr3_nt: TGTGCCAGTAGCCCCGGGACAGTGGGGTACGAGCAGTACTTC; cdr3_aa: CASSPGTVGYEQYF; j_call: TRBJ2-7; v_call: TRBV19; clone_size: medium-sized; d_call: TRBD1
cdr3_nt: TGTGCCAGCAGCTCAAGTCCTCAGGGGGCGAGTGAAAAACTGTTTTTT; cdr3_aa: CASSSSPQGASEKLFF; j_call: TRBJ1-4; v_call: TRBV13; clone_size: -; d_call: TRBD1
cdr3_nt: TGTGCCAGCAGCTTACTCAGGGTTGCCGAGCAGTACTTC; cdr3_aa: CASSLLRVAEQYF; j_call: TRBJ2-7; v_call: TRBV11-2; clone_size: -; d_call: -
cdr3_nt: TGCGCCAGCAGCAGTGGACTGGGGAAGTTAAGTTGGTCCGGAAACACCATATATTTT; cdr3_aa: CASSSGLGKLSWSGNTIYF; j_call: TRBJ1-3; v_call: TRBV4-1; clone_size: -; d_call: -
cdr3_nt: TGCGCCAGCAGCTTGGCCGAGGGGGCGGAAGAAAAACTGTTTTTT; cdr3_aa: CASSLAEGAEEKLFF; j_call: TRBJ1-4; v_call: TRBV5-1; clone_size: medium-sized; d_call: TRBD1
cdr3_nt: TGTGCCAGTAGCCCCCTGACAGGGGACCGGTCCAATGAGCAGTTCTTC; cdr3_aa: CASSPLTGDRSNEQFF; j_call: TRBJ2-1; v_call: TRBV19; clone_size: -; d_call: TRBD1
cdr3_nt: TGCGCCAGCAGCTTAGGGGCCATGAACACTGAAGCTTTCTTT; cdr3_aa: CASSLGAMNTEAFF; j_call: TRBJ1-1; v_call: TRBV5-1; clone_size: medium-sized; d_call: -
cdr3_nt: TGTGCCAGCAGCCCAACGACAGCTATCTCCTACGAGCAGTACTTC; cdr3_aa: CASSPTTAISYEQYF; j_call: TRBJ2-7; v_call: TRBV27; clone_size: few; d_call: -
cdr3_nt: TGTGCCAGTAGCCCGACAACGTATGAGACCCAGTACTTC; cdr3_aa: CASSPTTYETQYF; j_call: TRBJ2-5; v_call: TRBV19; clone_size: few; d_call: -
cdr3_nt: TGTGCCAGAGAATGGACGGAAAACTATGGCTACACCTTC; cdr3_aa: CAREWTENYGYTF; j_call: TRBJ1-2; v_call: TRBV2; clone_size: -; d_call: -
cdr3_nt: TGTGCCAGCAGCGAATGGGACACCTCTGGAAACACCATATATTTT; cdr3_aa: CASSEWDTSGNTIYF; j_call: TRBJ1-3; v_call: TRBV7-2; clone_size: few; d_call: -
cdr3_nt: TGTGCCAGCAGCCTCCGGGACAGCCAAGAGACCCAGTACTTC; cdr3_aa: CASSLRDSQETQYF; j_call: TRBJ2-5; v_call: TRBV6-5; clone_size: -; d_call: TRBD1
cdr3_nt: TGTGCCAGTAGTATAGAGGCAGGGATCTCCTATGGCTACACCTTC; cdr3_aa: CASSIEAGISYGYTF; j_call: TRBJ1-2; v_call: TRBV19; clone_size: -; d_call: -
cdr3_nt: TGTGCCAGCAGCCAAGGGGGGGGTTTCGATGGCTACACCTTC; cdr3_aa: CASSQGGGFDGYTF; j_call: TRBJ1-2; v_call: TRBV14; clone_size: few; d_call: -
cdr3_nt: TGTGCCAGCAGTTACTCGAGCGGGGGTGGCACTGAAGCTTTCTTT; cdr3_aa: CASSYSSGGGTEAFF; j_call: TRBJ1-1; v_call: TRBV6-5; clone_size: once; d_call: -
cdr3_nt: TGTGCCAGCCGGGAGTATAATGAAAAACTGTTTTTT; cdr3_aa: CASREYNEKLFF; j_call: TRBJ1-4; v_call: TRBV2; clone_size: -; d_call: -
cdr3_nt: TGTGCCAGCAGCCAAGATAGGGGGACCGGGGAGCTGTTTTTT; cdr3_aa: CASSQDRGTGELFF; j_call: TRBJ2-2; v_call: TRBV4-2; clone_size: -; d_call: -
cdr3_nt: TGCGCCAGCAGCCGGCCAAAACTAGCGGGCACAGATACGCAGTATTTT; cdr3_aa: CASSRPKLAGTDTQYF; j_call: TRBJ2-3; v_call: TRBV4-1; clone_size: medium-sized; d_call: TRBD2
cdr3_nt: TGTGCCAGCAGCTTGGCCGGAGGGAACGAGCAGTACTTC; cdr3_aa: CASSLAGGNEQYF; j_call: TRBJ2-7; v_call: TRBV5-6; clone_size: -; d_call: -
cdr3_nt: TGCGCCAGCAGCTTTTTTTACAGGGGCTACGAGCAGTACTTC; cdr3_aa: CASSFFYRGYEQYF; j_call: TRBJ2-7; v_call: TRBV5-1; clone_size: -; d_call: TRBD1
cdr3_nt: TGTGCCAGCAGTCCGCCTTGGCAGGGGCGGCCTCAGCCCCAGCATTTT; cdr3_aa: CASSPPWQGRPQPQHF; j_call: TRBJ1-5; v_call: TRBV27; clone_size: few; d_call: -
cdr3_nt: TGCGCCAGCAGCCAGGGACAGGGGGCAGGCGAGCAGTACTTC; cdr3_aa: CASSQGQGAGEQYF; j_call: TRBJ2-7; v_call: TRBV4-1; clone_size: medium-sized; d_call: TRBD1
cdr3_nt: TGCGCCAGCAGCCCTACCCTACCCCAAGAGACCCAGTACTTC; cdr3_aa: CASSPTLPQETQYF; j_call: TRBJ2-5; v_call: TRBV4-1; clone_size: -; d_call: -
cdr3_nt: TGCGCCAGCAGCCCAGGGACAGGGGACTTCTATGGCTACACCTTC; cdr3_aa: CASSPGTGDFYGYTF; j_call: TRBJ1-2; v_call: TRBV5-1; clone_size: -; d_call: TRBD1
cdr3_nt: TGTGCCAGCAGCTCCTTTCGTGGGGCCCTATACAATGAGCAGTTCTTC; cdr3_aa: CASSSFRGALYNEQFF; j_call: TRBJ2-1; v_call: TRBV7-7; clone_size: -; d_call: -
cdr3_nt: TGTGCCAGCAGCCCTCTGGGAGGCTGGCACACAGATACGCAGTATTTT; cdr3_aa: CASSPLGGWHTDTQYF; j_call: TRBJ2-3; v_call: TRBV13; clone_size: -; d_call: -
cdr3_nt: TGCGCCAACAAACAGGTTGGCTACACCTTC; cdr3_aa: CANKQVGYTF; j_call: TRBJ1-2; v_call: TRBV23-1; clone_size: -; d_call: -
cdr3_nt: TGTGCCAGCAGCCGGACACTCCAGGATTCACCCCTCCACTTT; cdr3_aa: CASSRTLQDSPLHF; j_call: TRBJ1-6; v_call: TRBV5-4; clone_size: once; d_call: -